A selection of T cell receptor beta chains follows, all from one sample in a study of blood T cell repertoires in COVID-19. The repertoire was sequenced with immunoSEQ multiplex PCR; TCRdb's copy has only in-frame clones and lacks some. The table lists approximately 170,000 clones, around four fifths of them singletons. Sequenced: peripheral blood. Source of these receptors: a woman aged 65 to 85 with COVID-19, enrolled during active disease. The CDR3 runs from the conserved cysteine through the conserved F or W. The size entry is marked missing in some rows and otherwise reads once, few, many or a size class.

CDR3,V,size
CASSRTHGTGRAYNSPLHF,TRBV3-1/TRBV3-2,NA
CASSEAAGGYGYTF,TRBV6-1,NA
CATRSGGQPQHF,TRBV19,NA
CASRDRGEAFF,TRBV2,NA
CASSYSGDTNEQFF,TRBV5-1,NA
CASLRGGEAFF,TRBV19,NA
CASRRGAPGLSYNEQFF,TRBV28,NA
CASSLVGTGGHEQFF,TRBV11-2,few
CASSSGQVLYGYTF,TRBV5-1,once
CASSTSPGSIYGYTF,TRBV19,NA
CASSLGQESEKLFF,TRBV5-1,NA
CASRARTGAYQETQYF,TRBV19,NA
CASSTTGAEAFF,TRBV5-1,once
CAWSNGVRGDSPLHF,TRBV30,NA
CASSEAPTGGDGYTF,TRBV6-1,NA
CASTQRLPGSGDTQYF,TRBV2,few
CATSDGGRAQAGELFF,TRBV24-1,NA
CASSVDNMNTEAFF,TRBV9,NA
CASSRGKGETQYF,TRBV7-3,NA
CASSLTSSKETQYF,TRBV3-1/TRBV3-2,NA
CASSKQGKGTNEKLFF,TRBV9,NA
CASSRSGEGTDTQYF,TRBV28,NA
CASSRDRATYEQYF,TRBV5-4,NA
CASSQRDSYNEQFF,TRBV3-1/TRBV3-2,few
CASSHGQGREAFF,TRBV18,NA
CASLFGTGASIYF,TRBV28,NA
CASSEPGGFGYTF,TRBV6-1,NA
CASSRAQGYSNQPQHF,TRBV27,NA
CASRPPGQNIYGYTF,TRBV28,NA
CASSLDRGRGGYTF,TRBV5-1,NA
CASSGGQLDSYEQYF,TRBV28,NA
CASSIRSGRSYNEQFF,TRBV7-8,NA
CASSVTGGNYGYTF,TRBV2,NA
CSTRTGGNTEAFF,TRBV29-1,few
CASSIGGATNEKLFF,TRBV19,once
CASSDPLTGDQPQHF,TRBV6-1,NA
CASSLGGYNEQFF,TRBV5-6,NA
CASRGQGEEQFF,TRBV11-3,NA
CASSPTGNSGNTIYF,TRBV4-2,NA
CAQMTGSYGYTF,TRBV6-5,NA
CASSYRTGALQETQYF,TRBV7-2,NA
CASAERGFDTEAFF,TRBV19,NA
CASRDTVNTEAFF,TRBV6-1,NA
CASRPTSGDQPQHF,TRBV4-1,NA
CASSYDSGATNEKLFF,TRBV6-5,NA
CASSPPGTGFYEQFF,TRBV4-2,NA
CASSQDLRGSYGYTF,TRBV3-1/TRBV3-2,NA
CASSIALKWTSGKYEQYF,TRBV19,NA
CASSLEGRGGTDTQYF,TRBV5-1,NA
CATSTGTGPYEQYF,TRBV15,NA
CASSLGDSNTQYF,TRBV5-1,NA
CASSSISMTSGGSYNEQFF,TRBV7-3,NA